Each of the 9 T cell receptor beta chains below was sequenced from the same sample in a study of Ad26.COV2.S vaccination and SARS-CoV-2 variants. Noted treatment: approximately 18 received Ad26.COV2.S at low or high dose, single or two shots; 5 received placebo; per-sample allocation not given. The investigators took samples on day 63 after the first vaccine or placebo injection. Generated by immunoSEQ multiplex PCR, the TCRdb table keeps only in-frame clones and is missing some. This table has some 390,000 clones, 80% to 90% appearing once. The sequencing here drew on peripheral blood, taken in a trial of Ad26.COV2.S vaccine versus placebo. The receptors here all came from a person aged 18-65 years who received the Ad26.COV2.S COVID-19 vaccine or a placebo.

The chain couples TRBV19 to TRBJ2-7, with 10 nucleotides matching TRBD2. This CDR3 has 14 residues. Germline V gene lookup returns CDR1 LNHDA and CDR2 SQIVND (reference sequence). The ends lost 4 bases at V and 3 bases at J; junction bases unmatched: 3. In nucleotides, the CDR3 is TGTGCCAGTAGTAGGACTAGCGGAATCTACGAGCAGTACTTC. It specifies CASSRTSGIYEQYF.

The V gene is TRBV2, the J gene TRBJ1-2; the match to TRBD1 covers 7 bases. The CDR3 is 15 residues long. V lost 5 bases and J lost 0; bases outside the gene matches: 6. Germline V gives CDR1 SNHLY, CDR2 FYNNEI. In DNA form, the CDR3 reads TGTGCCAGCAGTCGGGACAGAGGCGCTAACTATGGCTACACCTTC. Its translation: CASSRDRGANYGYTF.

This chain joins TRBV2 and TRBJ2-5; D remains ambiguous. The germline V gene has CDR1 SNHLY and CDR2 FYNNEI. Trimming left V 6 bases short and J 1 base short, with 12 bases between. This CDR3 region has 14 residues. The CDR3 DNA follows: TGTGCCAGCAGCCGGGTCCTTGCCCAAGAGACCCAGTACTTC. Its translation is CASSRVLAQETQYF.

The chain couples TRBV6-5 to TRBJ1-1, with D maybe TRBD1 (5 bases). The V end was cut by 4 bases, the J end by 4 bases, with 19 bases between. The CDR3 has 16 residues. In germline, CDR1 is MNHEY, CDR2 SVGAGI. CDR3 sequence reads: CASSWAGVGPSTEAFF. The CDR3 bases are TGTGCCAGCAGTTGGGCGGGAGTGGGGCCGAGCACTGAAGCTTTCTTT.

This sequence joins TRBV20-1 and TRBJ1-2; D might be TRBD1 (6 bases). CDR3 length: 15 residues. The germline gives CDR1 DFQATT, CDR2 SNEGSKA (reference sequence). V was shortened by 4 bases and J by 5 bases, with 20 bases between the two germline ends. The CDR3 sequence: CSATETRGLGYGYTF. CDR3 DNA: TGCAGTGCTACTGAAACCAGGGGCCTGGGATATGGCTACACCTTC.

The rearrangement uses TRBV6-5 and TRBJ1-6; tentative D call: TRBD1 (6 bases). From germline, CDR1 is MNHEY and CDR2 SVGAGI. This CDR3 region has 13 residues. V lost 3 bases to trimming and J lost 9 bases, with 9 bases between them. The CDR3 DNA reads TGTGCCAGCAGTTATGGGGGCTTTTCACCCCTCCACTTT. This translates into CASSYGGFSPLHF.

This rearrangement joins TRBV7-9 to TRBJ2-3; 7 bases fit TRBD1. Germline V gene lookup returns CDR1 SEHNR and CDR2 FQNEAQ (reference sequence). The CDR3 is 17 residues long. V was clipped by 5 bases and J by 0 bases; unmatched bases: 11. The DNA of the CDR3 is TGTGCCAGCAGCCCGCGCACAGGGGACACTAGCACAGATACGCAGTATTTT. It translates to CASSPRTGDTSTDTQYF.

V is TRBV20-1 and J is TRBJ2-4; D not resolved. Germline V gene lookup returns CDR1 DFQATT and CDR2 SNEGSKA (reference sequence). V was trimmed by 5 bases and J by 6 bases, leaving 8 bases between them. The CDR3 runs to 11 residues. The CDR3 loop reads CSALWGNIQYF. CDR3 nucleotide sequence: TGCAGTGCTTTGTGGGGAAACATTCAGTACTTC.

The count of this clone is one. This chain joins TRBV3-1 (or the pseudogene TRBV3-2) and TRBJ2-3; D uncertain. Germline CDR1 is LGHDT and CDR2 is YNNKEL (reference sequence). This CDR3 spans 13 amino acids. Trimming shortened V by 3 bases and J by 3 bases, and 7 bases separated the two germline ends. The CDR3 DNA reads as TGTGCCAGCAGCCAGTCAGGTACAGATACGCAGTATTTT. Its translation: CASSQSGTDTQYF.